The clone carrying this T cell receptor (beta chain) was counted between two and nine times. As yet, its antigen is unknown. The table came from immunoSEQ multiplex PCR; TCRdb's copy has only in-frame clones and leaves some out. This table holds some 1,900 clones, around 83% found once. Indicated time point: neoterminal ileum biopsy at postoperative endoscopy, about 6 months after surgery. This sample is drawn from a study of T cell repertoires in ileal Crohn's disease. Study-level findings and limits: Compared with CD4 T cells, sorted CD8 cells carried more expanded clones.

The V gene's germline CDR1 is SGHVS and CDR2 FQNEAQ. Trimming took off 3 bases at V and 6 bases at J, with 9 bases between the two ends. The CDR3 is made up of 12 amino acids. The V and J genes are TRBV7-8 and TRBJ2-7; D is uncertain. The sample taken for sequencing was ileal tissue. This TCR came from an adult with Crohn's disease. The CDR3 nucleotides read TGTGCCAGCAGCTTGAGGAGTTCCGAGCAGTACTTC. Its protein product is CASSLRSSEQYF.